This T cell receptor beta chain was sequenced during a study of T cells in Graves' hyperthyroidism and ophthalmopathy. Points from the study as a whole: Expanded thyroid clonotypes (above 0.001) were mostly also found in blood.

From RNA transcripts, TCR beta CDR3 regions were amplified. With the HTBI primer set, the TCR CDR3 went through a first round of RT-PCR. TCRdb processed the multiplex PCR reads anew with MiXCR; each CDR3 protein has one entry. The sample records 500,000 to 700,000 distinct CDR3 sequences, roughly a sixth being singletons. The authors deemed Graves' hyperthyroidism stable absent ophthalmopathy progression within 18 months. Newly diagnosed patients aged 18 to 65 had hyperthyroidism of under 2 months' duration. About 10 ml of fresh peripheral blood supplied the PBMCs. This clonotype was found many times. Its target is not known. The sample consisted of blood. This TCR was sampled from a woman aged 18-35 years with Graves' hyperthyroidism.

CDR3 protein: CASSRGQADEQYF. The CDR3 DNA reads as TGTGCCAGCAGCCGGGGACAGGCAGACGAGCAGTACTTC. The chain is built from TRBV11-2 and TRBJ2-7; the match to TRBD1 covers 8 bases. The length of the CDR3 is 13 residues. Germline CDR1 reads SGHAT; CDR2 reads FQNNGV. J was trimmed by 5 bases and V by 5 bases; bases with no gene match: 5.